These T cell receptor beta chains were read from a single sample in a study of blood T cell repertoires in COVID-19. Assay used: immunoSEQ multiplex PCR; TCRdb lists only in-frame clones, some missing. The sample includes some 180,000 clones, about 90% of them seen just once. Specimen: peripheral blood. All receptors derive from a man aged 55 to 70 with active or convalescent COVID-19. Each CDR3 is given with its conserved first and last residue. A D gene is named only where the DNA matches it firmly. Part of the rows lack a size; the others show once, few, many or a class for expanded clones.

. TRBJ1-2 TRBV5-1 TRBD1 CASSFIPQGANYGYTF TGCGCCAGCAGCTTTATCCCACAGGGGGCTAACTATGGCTACACCTTC
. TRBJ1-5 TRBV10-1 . CASSEGSGNQPQHF TGCGCCAGCAGTGAGGGCAGTGGCAATCAGCCCCAGCATTTT
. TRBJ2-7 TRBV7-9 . CASSSGTPYEQYF TGTGCCAGCAGCTCCGGGACACCCTACGAGCAGTACTTC
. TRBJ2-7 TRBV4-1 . CASSQLYSRSAYEQYF TGCGCCAGCAGCCAACTATACTCCCGTTCCGCCTACGAGCAGTACTTC
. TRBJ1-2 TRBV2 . CASEDTAGYTF TGTGCCAGTGAGGACACAGCCGGCTACACCTTC
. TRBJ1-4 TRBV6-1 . CASSETLTREKLFF TGTGCCAGCAGTGAAACCTTAACGAGGGAAAAACTGTTTTTT
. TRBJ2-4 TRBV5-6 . CAQLGLPTAKNIQYF TGTGCCCAACTTGGTCTCCCCACAGCCAAAAACATTCAGTACTTC
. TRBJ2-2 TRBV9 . CASSVVGKPNTGELFF TGTGCCAGCAGCGTAGTCGGTAAACCTAACACCGGGGAGCTGTTTTTT
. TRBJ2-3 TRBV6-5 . CASSTRGPDTQYF TGTGCCAGCAGTACGCGGGGGCCAGATACGCAGTATTTT
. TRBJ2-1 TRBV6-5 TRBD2 CASSFPGAGGTQFF TGTGCCAGCAGTTTCCCTGGAGCGGGGGGGACCCAGTTCTTC
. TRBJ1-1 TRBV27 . CASSFHGRWTDTEAFF TGTGCCAGCAGTTTTCACGGCCGCTGGACAGACACTGAAGCTTTCTTT
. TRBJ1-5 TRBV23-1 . CASSLPTERDSQPQHF TGCGCCAGCAGTCTCCCCACAGAACGGGATAGTCAGCCCCAGCATTTT
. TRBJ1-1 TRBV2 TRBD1 CASSSRTGGATEAFF TGTGCCAGCAGTTCTAGGACAGGGGGAGCTACTGAAGCTTTCTTT
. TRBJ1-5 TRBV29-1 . CSARIGGYSNQPQHF TGCAGCGCTCGCATAGGGGGTTATAGCAATCAGCCCCAGCATTTT
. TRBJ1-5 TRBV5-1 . CASSFTGTDNQPQHF TGCGCCAGCAGCTTCACGGGGACTGATAATCAGCCCCAGCATTTT
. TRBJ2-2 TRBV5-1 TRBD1 CASSLGQGNTGELFF TGCGCCAGCAGCTTGGGACAGGGAAACACCGGGGAGCTGTTTTTT
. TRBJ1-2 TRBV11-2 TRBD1 CASSPTGGQYGYTF TGTGCCAGCAGCCCGACAGGGGGCCAATATGGCTACACCTTC
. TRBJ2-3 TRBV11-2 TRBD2 CASSGGGLALSSTDTQYF TGTGCCAGCAGCGGAGGAGGACTAGCCTTATCTAGCACAGATACGCAGTATTTT
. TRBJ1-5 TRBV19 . CASSIGQNKNQPQHF TGTGCCAGTAGTATAGGACAGAATAAGAATCAGCCCCAGCATTTT
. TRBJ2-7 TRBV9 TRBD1 CASSVGGDRSYEQYF TGTGCCAGCAGCGTAGGGGGGGACAGGTCCTACGAGCAGTACTTC
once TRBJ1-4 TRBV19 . CASSSGRQRATNEKLFF TGTGCCAGTAGCTCCGGGAGACAGCGAGCAACTAATGAAAAACTGTTTTTT
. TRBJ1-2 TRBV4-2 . CASRDPAGNYGYTF TGTGCCAGCCGAGACCCTGCAGGGAACTATGGCTACACCTTC
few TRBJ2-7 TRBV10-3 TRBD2 CAISESVAGGSYEQYF TGTGCCATCAGTGAGTCTGTAGCGGGGGGTTCCTACGAGCAGTACTTC
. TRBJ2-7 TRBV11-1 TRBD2 CASSISGGPYEQYF TGTGCCAGCAGCATTAGCGGGGGCCCCTACGAGCAGTACTTC
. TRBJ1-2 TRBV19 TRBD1 CASSIEKGAYGYTF TGTGCCAGTAGTATAGAAAAGGGGGCCTATGGCTACACCTTC
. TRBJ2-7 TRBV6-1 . CASSEFGVPFSYEQYF TGTGCCAGCAGTGAATTCGGGGTCCCATTCTCCTACGAGCAGTACTTC
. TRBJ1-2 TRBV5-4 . CASSLLGGSFGYTF TGTGCCAGCAGCTTGCTAGGGGGTTCGTTTGGCTACACCTTC
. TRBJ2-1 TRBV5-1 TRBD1 CASSIGQGFNEQFF TGCGCCAGCAGCATCGGACAGGGGTTCAATGAGCAGTTCTTC
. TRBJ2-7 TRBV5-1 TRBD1 CASSSGTGEAEQYF TGCGCCAGCAGCTCCGGGACAGGGGAGGCCGAGCAGTACTTC
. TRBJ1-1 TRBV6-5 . CASNLLQGTEAFF TGTGCCAGCAACCTACTCCAGGGCACTGAAGCTTTCTTT
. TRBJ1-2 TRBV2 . CASRSIRGGEYGYTF TGTGCCAGCAGGTCAATAAGGGGCGGAGAATATGGCTACACCTTC
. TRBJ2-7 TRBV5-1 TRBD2 CASSLERGVLGGEQYF TGCGCCAGCAGCTTGGAGCGGGGGGTCCTGGGTGGCGAGCAGTACTTC
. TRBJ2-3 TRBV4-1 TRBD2 CASSQASGGRTDTQYF TGCGCCAGCAGCCAAGCCAGCGGGGGCCGCACAGATACGCAGTATTTT
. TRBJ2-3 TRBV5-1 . CASSPDPDTQYF TGCGCCAGCAGCCCAGATCCAGATACGCAGTATTTT
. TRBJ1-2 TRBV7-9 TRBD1 CASSYQGVGYGYTF TGTGCCAGCAGCTATCAGGGGGTAGGCTATGGCTACACCTTC
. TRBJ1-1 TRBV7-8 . CASSLEGGVTEAFF TGTGCCAGCAGCTTAGAGGGAGGGGTGACTGAAGCTTTCTTT
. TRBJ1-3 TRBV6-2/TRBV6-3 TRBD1 CASSPPQGSGNTIYF TGTGCCAGCAGTCCACCACAGGGGTCTGGAAACACCATATATTTT
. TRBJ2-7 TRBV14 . CASSQDGVYEQYF TGTGCCAGCAGCCAAGATGGAGTCTACGAGCAGTACTTC
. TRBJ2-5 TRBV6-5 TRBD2 CASMGRGGAETQYF TGTGCCAGCATGGGACGCGGGGGGGCGGAGACCCAGTACTTC
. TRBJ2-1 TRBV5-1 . CASSLAVNEQFF TGCGCCAGCAGCTTGGCGGTAAATGAGCAGTTCTTC
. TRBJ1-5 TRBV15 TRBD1 CATQLTGLGNQPQHF TGTGCCACTCAGCTGACAGGGCTTGGCAATCAGCCCCAGCATTTT
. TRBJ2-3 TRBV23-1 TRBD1 CASSQALGGRRKTDTQYF TGCGCCAGCAGTCAAGCCTTAGGGGGCCGTAGGAAAACAGATACGCAGTATTTT
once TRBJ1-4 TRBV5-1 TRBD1 CASSPQGGGEKLFF TGCGCCAGCAGCCCGCAGGGGGGAGGTGAAAAACTGTTTTTT
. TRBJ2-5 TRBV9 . CASSESPGETQYF TGTGCCAGCAGCGAGTCTCCGGGGGAGACCCAGTACTTC
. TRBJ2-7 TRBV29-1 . CSDESDREQYF TGCAGCGACGAATCCGACAGGGAGCAGTACTTC